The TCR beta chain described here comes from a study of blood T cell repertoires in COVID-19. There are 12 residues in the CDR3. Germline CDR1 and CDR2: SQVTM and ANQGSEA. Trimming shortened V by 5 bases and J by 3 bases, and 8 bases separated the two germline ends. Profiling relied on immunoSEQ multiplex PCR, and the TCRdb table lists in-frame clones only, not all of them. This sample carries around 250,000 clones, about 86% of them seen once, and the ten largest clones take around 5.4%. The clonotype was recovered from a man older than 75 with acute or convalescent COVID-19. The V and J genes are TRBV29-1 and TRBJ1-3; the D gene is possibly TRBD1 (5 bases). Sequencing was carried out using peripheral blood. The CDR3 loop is CSVRGDGNTIYF. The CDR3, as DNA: TGCAGCGTTAGGGGTGATGGAAACACCATATATTTT.